Shown below are 4 T cell receptor beta chains from a single sample sequenced in a study of cytomegalovirus exposure and HLA in healthy donors. The PCR used 60 Vbeta and 13 Jbeta primers. Assay used: immunoSEQ multiplex PCR; TCRdb lists only in-frame clones, some missing. The sample records under 200,000 clones, roughly three quarters being singletons. The source material was PBMCs. Receptors were obtained from a male donor in good health and CMV-seropositive.

The V call is TRBV7-9, the J call TRBJ2-5; 8 bases map to TRBD1. The end of the DNA is better explained by TRBJ2-7, so the J call may be wrong. The V gene's germline CDR1 is SEHNR and CDR2 FQNEAQ (reference sequence). This CDR3 comprises 15 residues. CDR3 in DNA: TGTGCCAGCAGCTCCCGGGACAGGATTTCCTACGAGCAGTACTTC. Translation gives CASSSRDRISYEQYF.

This sequence joins TRBV5-1 and TRBJ2-7, with TRBD1 matching over 8 bases. The CDR3 is 15 amino acids. With V trimmed by 0 bases and J by 3 bases, 5 bases remained unmatched. Germline CDR1 is SGHRS and CDR2 is YFSETQ. The CDR3 nucleotides read TGCGCCAGCAGCTTGGTTCGGACAGGGCACTACGAGCAGTACTTC. This codes for CASSLVRTGHYEQYF.

In DNA, the CDR3 is TGTGCCAGCAGCTCCGGGACTAGAATCGATGAGCAGTTCTTC. Protein product: CASSSGTRIDEQFF. The chain is built from TRBV11-2 and TRBJ2-1, with TRBD2 matching 8 bases. Germline assignment: CDR1 SGHAT and CDR2 FQNNGV. The J segment lost 8 bases and the V segment lost 4 bases, leaving 7 bases of the junction unmatched. The CDR3 runs to 14 residues.

The sample holds a few counts of this clone. This chain connects TRBV2 to TRBJ2-3; a weak D match, TRBD2 (5 bases). Deletions cut 2 bases from V and 5 bases from J, with 14 bases between. Germline-derived CDR1 and CDR2 are SNHLY and FYNNEI. This CDR3 has 15 residues. The CDR3 protein is CASSERTLRGDTQYF. The DNA for the CDR3 is TGTGCCAGCAGTGAAAGGACCCTCCGGGGAGATACGCAGTATTTT.